This TCR beta chain was obtained from a study of CD8 T cells in ankylosing spondylitis. In germline, CDR1 is SGHTA, CDR2 FQGNSA. This CDR3 contains 14 residues. J was trimmed by 7 bases and V by 7 bases; bases with no gene match: 8. A quantitative 5'-RACE method, one with molecular barcodes, was used to make TCR beta libraries. One entry per CDR3 protein results from TCRdb running MiXCR on the 5' RACE reads. The repertoire holds just under 350,000 distinct CDR3 sequences, with about 15% as singletons. The J gene is TRBJ1-1, the V gene TRBV7-2; 11 bases align to TRBD1. The TCR comes from a male donor with ankylosing spondylitis or in good health (not recorded which). The sequencing sample was made of blood, either unsorted or a sorted T cell fraction (not recorded which). The CDR3 nucleotides read TGTGCCAGCACCCGGACAGGGGGCGTTGGTGAAGCTTTCTTT. This sequence encodes CASTRTGGVGEAFF.